Listed below are T cell receptor beta chains from one sample, sequenced in a study of neoadjuvant nivolumab and ipilimumab in lung cancer. The table came from immunoSEQ multiplex PCR; TCRdb's copy has only in-frame clones and leaves some out. The data contain roughly 34,000 clones, roughly 90% of them singletons. This specimen consisted of peripheral blood, obtained after neoadjuvant nivolumab, alone or with ipilimumab, at or shortly before surgery. The receptors come from an adult with non-small cell lung cancer. The CDR3 runs from the conserved cysteine through the conserved F or W. D genes are given only for firm matches. Rows give clone size only sometimes, using once, few, many, or a class for an expanded clone.

j_gene: TRBJ2-7
abundance: -
d_gene: -
v_gene: TRBV5-8
CDR3aa: CASSPLGRGPSYEQYF
CDR3nt: TGTGCCAGCAGCCCCCTTGGGCGGGGACCATCCTACGAGCAGTACTTC

j_gene: TRBJ2-7
abundance: -
d_gene: -
v_gene: TRBV9
CDR3aa: CASSVDAYSYEQYF
CDR3nt: TGTGCCAGCAGCGTAGACGCCTACTCCTACGAGCAGTACTTC

j_gene: TRBJ2-7
abundance: -
d_gene: -
v_gene: TRBV6-1
CDR3aa: CASSVEVSYEQYF
CDR3nt: TGTGCCAGCAGTGTCGAGGTCTCCTACGAGCAGTACTTC

j_gene: TRBJ1-5
abundance: -
d_gene: TRBD1
v_gene: TRBV19
CDR3aa: CASSARQGKIVGQPQHF
CDR3nt: TGTGCCAGTAGTGCCCGACAGGGGAAAATCGTGGGTCAGCCCCAGCATTTT

j_gene: TRBJ2-2
abundance: few
d_gene: -
v_gene: TRBV7-9
CDR3aa: CASSLSTGELFF
CDR3nt: TGTGCCAGCAGCTTATCCACCGGGGAGCTGTTTTTT

j_gene: TRBJ2-1
abundance: -
d_gene: TRBD2
v_gene: TRBV18
CDR3aa: CASSPLGLASLNEQFF
CDR3nt: TGTGCCAGCTCACCCCTCGGACTAGCGTCTCTCAATGAGCAGTTCTTC

j_gene: TRBJ2-7
abundance: -
d_gene: TRBD2
v_gene: TRBV2
CDR3aa: CASSVQAGVREQYF
CDR3nt: TGTGCCAGCAGTGTACAAGCGGGAGTCCGCGAGCAGTACTTC

j_gene: TRBJ1-5
abundance: -
d_gene: TRBD1
v_gene: TRBV19
CDR3aa: CASSARDRGISVLNQPQHF
CDR3nt: TGTGCCAGTAGTGCGCGGGACAGGGGGATCTCTGTTCTCAATCAGCCCCAGCATTTT

j_gene: TRBJ2-7
abundance: -
d_gene: TRBD1
v_gene: TRBV28
CDR3aa: CASSLWVGQGTYEQYF
CDR3nt: TGTGCCAGCAGTTTATGGGTGGGACAGGGGACCTACGAGCAGTACTTC

j_gene: TRBJ1-1
abundance: -
d_gene: TRBD1
v_gene: TRBV7-9
CDR3aa: CASSLRTGGTEAFF
CDR3nt: TGTGCCAGCAGCTTAAGGACAGGGGGCACTGAAGCTTTCTTT

j_gene: TRBJ2-2
abundance: -
d_gene: -
v_gene: TRBV27
CDR3aa: CASSREIKVLNTGELFF
CDR3nt: TGTGCCAGCAGTCGGGAAATAAAGGTATTGAACACCGGGGAGCTGTTTTTT

j_gene: TRBJ1-5
abundance: -
d_gene: -
v_gene: TRBV7-2
CDR3aa: CASSFSLSQPQHF
CDR3nt: TGTGCCAGCAGCTTTTCCCTCAGTCAGCCCCAGCATTTT

j_gene: TRBJ2-1
abundance: -
d_gene: -
v_gene: TRBV27
CDR3aa: CASSTQGGEQFF
CDR3nt: TGTGCCAGCAGTACTCAGGGAGGTGAGCAGTTCTTC

j_gene: TRBJ2-3
abundance: -
d_gene: -
v_gene: TRBV7-3
CDR3aa: CASSQEDTQYF
CDR3nt: TGTGCCAGCAGCCAGGAAGATACGCAGTATTTT

j_gene: TRBJ1-2
abundance: -
d_gene: TRBD1
v_gene: TRBV5-1
CDR3aa: CASSLEGRGLGGYTF
CDR3nt: TGCGCCAGCAGCTTGGAAGGCAGGGGGCTTGGTGGCTACACCTTC

j_gene: TRBJ2-5
abundance: -
d_gene: TRBD2
v_gene: TRBV5-6
CDR3aa: CASSLLGTSGTQETQYF
CDR3nt: TGTGCCAGCAGCCTCCTCGGGACTAGCGGGACCCAAGAGACCCAGTACTTC

j_gene: TRBJ2-7
abundance: -
d_gene: -
v_gene: TRBV7-8
CDR3aa: CASSYPGSPSYEQYF
CDR3nt: TGTGCCAGCAGCTACCCAGGGTCGCCTTCCTACGAGCAGTACTTC

j_gene: TRBJ2-7
abundance: -
d_gene: TRBD1
v_gene: TRBV5-1
CDR3aa: CASSLVGQGLSYEQYF
CDR3nt: TGCGCCAGCAGCTTGGTAGGACAGGGATTGTCCTACGAGCAGTACTTC

j_gene: TRBJ1-2
abundance: -
d_gene: -
v_gene: TRBV9
CDR3aa: CASSVVTGNRSNYGYTF
CDR3nt: TGTGCCAGCAGCGTAGTCACAGGGAACAGGTCTAACTATGGCTACACCTTC

j_gene: TRBJ1-5
abundance: -
d_gene: -
v_gene: TRBV9
CDR3aa: CASSVNSNQPQHF
CDR3nt: TGTGCCAGCAGCGTAAATAGCAATCAGCCCCAGCATTTT

j_gene: TRBJ2-1
abundance: -
d_gene: -
v_gene: TRBV20-1
CDR3aa: CSARRLGSQFF
CDR3nt: TGCAGTGCTAGGAGGCTAGGGTCGCAGTTCTTC

j_gene: TRBJ1-2
abundance: -
d_gene: -
v_gene: TRBV29-1
CDR3aa: CSGELGDYGYTF
CDR3nt: TGCAGCGGCGAACTGGGGGACTATGGCTACACCTTC

j_gene: TRBJ1-3
abundance: -
d_gene: TRBD1
v_gene: TRBV6-1
CDR3aa: CATWRQGSGNTIYF
CDR3nt: TGTGCCACCTGGCGACAGGGGTCTGGAAACACCATATATTTT

j_gene: TRBJ1-2
abundance: -
d_gene: -
v_gene: TRBV7-6
CDR3aa: CASSLDPGEFGSGYTF
CDR3nt: TGTGCCAGCAGCTTAGACCCAGGGGAGTTTGGGAGTGGCTACACCTTC

j_gene: TRBJ2-1
abundance: -
d_gene: -
v_gene: TRBV6-1
CDR3aa: CATLNNEQFF
CDR3nt: TGTGCCACTCTAAACAATGAGCAGTTCTTC

j_gene: TRBJ1-1
abundance: -
d_gene: -
v_gene: TRBV5-5
CDR3aa: CASSLLPTRRNTEAFF
CDR3nt: TGTGCCAGCAGCTTGTTGCCGACACGAAGGAACACTGAAGCTTTCTTT

j_gene: TRBJ2-2
abundance: -
d_gene: TRBD1
v_gene: TRBV5-1
CDR3aa: CASSIRQGADGELFF
CDR3nt: TGCGCCAGCAGCATCCGACAGGGGGCAGACGGGGAGCTGTTTTTT

j_gene: TRBJ2-2
abundance: -
d_gene: -
v_gene: TRBV7-3
CDR3aa: CASSLRADSNTGELFF
CDR3nt: TGTGCCAGCAGCCTTAGGGCGGATTCGAACACCGGGGAGCTGTTTTTT

j_gene: TRBJ2-1
abundance: -
d_gene: -
v_gene: TRBV19
CDR3aa: CASSTRGGLHNNEQFF
CDR3nt: TGTGCCAGTAGCACGCGGGGAGGTCTCCACAACAATGAGCAGTTCTTC

j_gene: TRBJ1-4
abundance: -
d_gene: TRBD1
v_gene: TRBV18
CDR3aa: CASSQNGQGTNEKLFF
CDR3nt: TGTGCCAGCTCACAGAATGGACAGGGGACTAATGAAAAACTGTTTTTT

j_gene: TRBJ2-1
abundance: once
d_gene: -
v_gene: TRBV11-3
CDR3aa: CASSFRASNEQFF
CDR3nt: TGTGCCAGCAGCTTTAGGGCGAGCAATGAGCAGTTCTTC

j_gene: TRBJ1-1
abundance: -
d_gene: TRBD1
v_gene: TRBV10-1
CDR3aa: CASSAWQGARDAEAFF
CDR3nt: TGCGCCAGCAGTGCCTGGCAGGGGGCGCGCGACGCTGAAGCTTTCTTT

j_gene: TRBJ1-3
abundance: -
d_gene: -
v_gene: TRBV27
CDR3aa: CASSPSGGNTIYF
CDR3nt: TGTGCCAGCAGTCCCTCGGGCGGAAACACCATATATTTT

j_gene: TRBJ2-3
abundance: -
d_gene: TRBD1
v_gene: TRBV27
CDR3aa: CASRLMGQGVATDTQYF
CDR3nt: TGTGCCAGCAGGCTAATGGGACAGGGGGTAGCCACAGATACGCAGTATTTT

j_gene: TRBJ2-7
abundance: -
d_gene: TRBD1
v_gene: TRBV6-5
CDR3aa: CASSYSAGGRYEQYF
CDR3nt: TGTGCCAGCAGTTACTCGGCAGGGGGCCGGTACGAGCAGTACTTC

j_gene: TRBJ2-1
abundance: -
d_gene: TRBD2
v_gene: TRBV7-9
CDR3aa: CASSFSGSLSNEQFF
CDR3nt: TGTGCCAGCAGCTTTAGCGGGAGTTTAAGCAATGAGCAGTTCTTC

j_gene: TRBJ1-4
abundance: -
d_gene: TRBD1
v_gene: TRBV5-1
CDR3aa: CASSLYPGTGSEKLFF
CDR3nt: TGCGCCAGCAGCTTATACCCCGGGACAGGGAGTGAAAAACTGTTTTTT

j_gene: TRBJ2-7
abundance: once
d_gene: TRBD1
v_gene: TRBV6-1
CDR3aa: CASELIQGSYEQYF
CDR3nt: TGTGCCAGCGAGTTGATACAGGGGTCCTACGAGCAGTACTTC

j_gene: TRBJ2-2
abundance: -
d_gene: -
v_gene: TRBV6-5
CDR3aa: CASSYSTGNTGELFF
CDR3nt: TGTGCCAGCAGTTACTCTACGGGAAACACCGGGGAGCTGTTTTTT

j_gene: TRBJ2-7
abundance: -
d_gene: -
v_gene: TRBV7-9
CDR3aa: CASSLAPGPNEQYF
CDR3nt: TGTGCCAGCAGCTTAGCACCGGGACCCAACGAGCAGTACTTC

j_gene: TRBJ2-7
abundance: -
d_gene: -
v_gene: TRBV9
CDR3aa: CASSVDTRSYEQYF
CDR3nt: TGTGCCAGCAGCGTAGACACCCGCTCCTACGAGCAGTACTTC